This entry lists 15 T cell receptor beta chains sequenced from one sample in a study of CD8 T cells in Susac syndrome (dated by TCRdb to between 2018 and 2021). Library method: the immunoSEQ multiplex PCR assay. RNA was extracted with the RNeasy kit and about 0.5 to 1 ug was reverse transcribed using random hexamers. The public sequencing data were trimmed at Q25 with fastp and processed into clonotypes with MiXCR by TCRdb, which kept only in-frame beta chains. Records with the same CDR3 protein are collapsed into one entry carrying the most frequent genes and DNA. The sample table lists about 130,000 distinct CDR3 sequences, around 94% of them with a count of one. The top ten clones comprise 0.1% to 0.15% of the sample. The sequenced material came from CD4+ T cells from PBMCs. Receptors originate from a human donor with multiple sclerosis.

The chain recombines TRBV19 with TRBJ2-7; 13 positions agree with TRBD2. Germline V CDR1 and CDR2: LNHDA, SQIVND (reference sequence). The CDR3 is 15 amino acids. The V gene end was trimmed by 5 bases and the J gene end by 4 bases; junction bases not matched to a gene: 5. As DNA, the CDR3 is TGTGCCAGTAGTTCAGGACTAGCGGGAGCGTACGAGCAGTACTTC. Encoded protein: CASSSGLAGAYEQYF.

The V gene is TRBV29-1, the J gene TRBJ2-2; no firm D call. This CDR3 has 13 amino acids. Trimming cost V 4 bases and J 0 bases, with 6 bases left between them. From germline, CDR1 is SQVTM and CDR2 ANQGSEA. CDR3 loop: CSVGGSNTGELFF. The CDR3 coding sequence is TGCAGCGTTGGGGGATCGAACACCGGGGAGCTGTTTTTT.

V usage is TRBV7-3 and J usage is TRBJ1-1; D unclear. The germline gives CDR1 SGHTA, CDR2 FQGTGA. The CDR3 extends over 13 amino acids. Trimming removed 0 bases from V and 4 bases from J, with 6 bases in between. As DNA, the CDR3 is TGTGCCAGCAGCTTAACGAAGTCCACTGAAGCTTTCTTT. It encodes CASSLTKSTEAFF.

This clonotype was detected once. V is TRBV12-3 or TRBV12-4 and J is TRBJ1-2; a possible D gene is TRBD1 (5 bases). The length of the CDR3 is 14 residues. V lost 1 base to trimming and J lost 3 bases, with 9 bases between them. CDR3 sequence: CASSLDRSDYGYTF. The DNA for the CDR3 is TGTGCCAGCAGTTTAGACAGGTCAGACTATGGCTACACCTTC.

This clonotype was observed once. The CDR3 DNA sequence: TGTGCCAGCGAGGACAGAAAATCGAACACTGAAGCTTTCTTT. The encoded protein is CASEDRKSNTEAFF. The V and J genes are TRBV25-1 and TRBJ1-1; tentatively, D is TRBD1 (6 bases). Trimming cost V 8 bases and J 1 base, with 14 bases left between them. This CDR3 region has 14 residues. Germline CDR1 and CDR2: MGHDK and SYGVNS.

This clonotype was counted a single time. The chain links TRBV3-1 to TRBJ2-5, with D perhaps TRBD1 (5 bases). This CDR3 is 13 amino acids long. V was clipped by 6 bases and J by 5 bases, with 13 bases between them. Germline V gives CDR1 LGHDT, CDR2 YNNKEL (reference sequence). CDR3 nucleotide sequence: TGTGCCAGCAGAATGGGCAAGGGGGAGACCCAGTACTTC. Translated, it gives CASRMGKGETQYF.

Only one count was recorded for this clonotype. The chain uses TRBV7-8 and TRBJ2-1, with 8 bases lining up with TRBD1. Germline V gene lookup returns CDR1 SGHVS and CDR2 FQNEAQ. This CDR3 has 15 amino acids. J gave up 7 bases and V 4 bases, and 9 bases lay outside the gene matches. The CDR3 sequence: CASSSRQGLWNEQFF. As DNA, the CDR3 is TGTGCCAGCAGCTCTCGACAGGGGCTTTGGAATGAGCAGTTCTTC.

The rearrangement uses TRBV5-1 and TRBJ2-3; 7 bases fit TRBD2. The CDR3 has 14 amino acids. CDR1 is SGHRS, CDR2 YFSETQ, per germline. The junction had 5 bases not matched to a gene; V was cut back by 4 bases and J by 3 bases. CDR3: CASSVGTNTDTQYF. DNA for the CDR3: TGCGCCAGCAGCGTGGGGACTAATACAGATACGCAGTATTTT. Drawing the rest from reference TRBV5-1 and TRBJ2-3, the complete variable domain is KAGVTQTPRYLIKTRGQQVTLSCSPISGHRSVSWYQQTPGQGLQFLFEYFSETQRNKGNFPGRFSGRQFSNSRSEMNVSTLELGDSALYLCASSVGTNTDTQYFGPGTRLTVL.

This clonotype appeared a few times. The V call is TRBV12-3 or TRBV12-4, the J call TRBJ2-2; D possibly corresponds to TRBD1 (5 bases). The CDR3 is 13 amino acids. V dropped 5 bases and J dropped 1 base, with 5 bases sitting between them. CDR3 loop: CASSTGNTGELFF. CDR3 nucleotide sequence: TGTGCCAGCAGTACAGGGAACACCGGGGAGCTGTTTTTT.

The chain recombines TRBV11-3 with TRBJ2-2, with D possibly TRBD1 on 5 matching bases. Deletions cut 0 bases from V and 6 bases from J, with 5 bases between. This CDR3 spans 13 amino acids. CDR1 is SGHNT, CDR2 YENEEA, per germline. CDR3 nucleotides: TGTGCCAGCAGCTTAGACAGGGCCGGGGAGCTGTTTTTT. Translation gives CASSLDRAGELFF. The whole variable domain, remainder taken from reference TRBV11-3 and TRBJ2-2, is EAGVVQSPRYKIIEKKQPVAFWCNPISGHNTLYWYLQNLGQGPELLIRYENEEAVDDSQLPKDRFSAERLKGVDSTLKIQPAELGDSAVYLCASSLDRAGELFFGEGSRLTVL.

The gene calls are TRBV2 and TRBJ1-2; TRBD1 is a possible D gene (5 bases). This CDR3 region has 15 residues. V lost 1 base and J 3 bases, leaving 12 bases between the germline ends. Germline lookup yields CDR1 SNHLY and CDR2 FYNNEI. In DNA, the CDR3 is TGTGCCAGCAGTGAAGGGGTCGGGGGGTACTATGGCTACACCTTC. Its translation: CASSEGVGGYYGYTF. Filled out from reference TRBV2 and TRBJ1-2, the complete variable domain reads EPEVTQTPSHQVTQMGQEVILRCVPISNHLYFYWYRQILGQKVEFLVSFYNNEISEKSEIFDDQFSVERPDGSNFTLKIRSTKLEDSAMYFCASSEGVGGYYGYTFGSGTRLTVV.

This chain joins TRBV20-1 and TRBJ1-2, with TRBD1 matching 8 bases. The CDR3 is made up of 15 amino acids. J lost 6 bases, V lost 1 base, and 10 bases had no gene match. CDR1 is DFQATT, CDR2 SNEGSKA, per germline (reference sequence). CDR3 DNA sequence: TGCAGTGCTAGAGTACCCGGACAGGGAATCCATGGCTACACCTTC. Amino acid sequence: CSARVPGQGIHGYTF.

The chain links TRBV5-6 to TRBJ2-2; D possibly corresponds to TRBD1 (6 bases). This CDR3 is built from 16 residues. Trimming pared 4 bases from V and 7 bases from J, leaving 20 bases between. The germline V gene encodes CDR1 SGHDT and CDR2 YYEEEE. The CDR3 sequence: CASSPPGHKANGELFF. In DNA form, the CDR3 reads TGTGCCAGCAGCCCGCCGGGACATAAGGCGAACGGGGAGCTGTTTTTT.

The chain is built from TRBV18 and TRBJ2-7; 7 nucleotides agree with TRBD2. The CDR3 contains 13 residues. With V trimmed by 2 bases and J by 11 bases, 9 bases remained unmatched. Germline V gives CDR1 KGHSH, CDR2 LQKENI. CDR3 nucleotides: TGTGCCAGCTCACCAAGGGGAGGGGAAGGCGAGTACTTC. Amino acids: CASSPRGGEGEYF.

V is TRBV6-2 or TRBV6-3 and J is TRBJ2-3; the match to TRBD1 covers 7 bases. The CDR3 is made up of 17 amino acids. V trimming: 2 bases; J trimming: 2 bases; junction bases outside the gene matches: 10. The germline gives CDR1 MNHEY, CDR2 SVGEGT. The CDR3 DNA follows: TGTGCCAGCAGTTACCCACCGTACAGGGGTCCCACAGATACGCAGTATTTT. Translated, it gives CASSYPPYRGPTDTQYF.